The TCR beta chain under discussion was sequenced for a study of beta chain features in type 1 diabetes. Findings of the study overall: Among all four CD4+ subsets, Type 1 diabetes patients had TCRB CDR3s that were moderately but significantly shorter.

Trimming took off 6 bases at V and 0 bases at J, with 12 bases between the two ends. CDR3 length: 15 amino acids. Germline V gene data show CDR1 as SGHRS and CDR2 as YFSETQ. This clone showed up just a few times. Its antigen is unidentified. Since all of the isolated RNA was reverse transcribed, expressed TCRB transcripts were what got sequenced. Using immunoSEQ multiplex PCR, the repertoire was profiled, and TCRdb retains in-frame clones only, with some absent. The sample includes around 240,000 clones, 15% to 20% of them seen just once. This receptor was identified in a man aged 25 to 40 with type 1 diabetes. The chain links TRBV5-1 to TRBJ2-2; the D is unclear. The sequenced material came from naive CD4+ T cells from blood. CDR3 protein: CASMALSTNTGELFF. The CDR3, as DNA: TGCGCCAGCATGGCTTTGTCCACGAACACCGGGGAGCTGTTTTTT.